The sequence of this TCR beta chain was determined in a study of T-cell memory formation after mild COVID-19. In this sample, this clonotype turned up many times. The CDR3 runs to 15 residues. V was trimmed by 2 bases and J by 2 bases, leaving 11 bases between them. Employing constant-segment primers, 5'RACE generated TCR alpha and TCR beta cDNA libraries bearing sample barcodes and UMIs. TCRdb processed the 5' RACE reads anew with MiXCR; each CDR3 protein has one entry. The sample lists roughly 110,000 distinct CDR3 sequences; around an eighth were seen once. The receptor was isolated from an adult woman who had mild COVID-19 (a few samples of this study predate the infection). Cell type and time point are not known. The rearrangement joins TRBV12-3 or TRBV12-4 to TRBJ2-3; D gene uncertain. Sequenced: PBMCs or a T cell subset sorted from them (not recorded which). CDR3 protein: CASSLSDGLTDTQYF. CDR3 coding DNA: TGTGCCAGCAGTTTATCCGACGGCCTCACAGATACGCAGTATTTT.